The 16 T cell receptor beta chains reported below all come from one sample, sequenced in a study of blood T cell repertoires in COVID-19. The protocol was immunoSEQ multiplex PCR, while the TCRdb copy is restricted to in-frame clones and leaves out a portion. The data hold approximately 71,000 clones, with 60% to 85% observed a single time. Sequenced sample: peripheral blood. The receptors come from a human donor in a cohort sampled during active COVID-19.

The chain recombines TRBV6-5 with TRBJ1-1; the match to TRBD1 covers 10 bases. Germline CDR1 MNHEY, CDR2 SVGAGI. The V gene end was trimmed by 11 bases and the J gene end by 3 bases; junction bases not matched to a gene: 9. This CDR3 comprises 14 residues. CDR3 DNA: TGTGCCGGACTGACAGGGGGCGCGGACACTGAAGCTTTCTTT. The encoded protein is CAGLTGGADTEAFF.

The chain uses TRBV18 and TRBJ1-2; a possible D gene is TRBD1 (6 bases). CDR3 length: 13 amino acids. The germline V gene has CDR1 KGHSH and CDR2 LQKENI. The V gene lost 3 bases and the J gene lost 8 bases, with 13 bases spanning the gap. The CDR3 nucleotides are TGTGCCAGCTCACCTGACGACAGGTTGGGCTACACCTTC. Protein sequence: CASSPDDRLGYTF.

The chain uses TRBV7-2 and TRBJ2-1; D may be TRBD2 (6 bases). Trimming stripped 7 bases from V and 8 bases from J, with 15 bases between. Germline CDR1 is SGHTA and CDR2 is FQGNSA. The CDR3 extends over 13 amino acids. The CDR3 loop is CASNLGGFDEQFF. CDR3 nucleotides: TGTGCCAGCAACCTCGGAGGGTTCGATGAGCAGTTCTTC. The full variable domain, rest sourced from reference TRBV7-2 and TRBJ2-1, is GAGVSQSPSNKVTEKGKDVELRCDPISGHTALYWYRQSLGQGLEFLIYFQGNSAPDKSGLPSDRFSAERTGGSVSTLTIQRTQQEDSAVYLCASNLGGFDEQFFGPGTRLTVL.

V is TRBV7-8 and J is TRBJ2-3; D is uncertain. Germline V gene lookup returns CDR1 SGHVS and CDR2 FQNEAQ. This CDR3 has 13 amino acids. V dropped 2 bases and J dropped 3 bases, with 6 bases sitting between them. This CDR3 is CASSLIQTDTQYF. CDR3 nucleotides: TGTGCCAGCAGCTTAATACAGACAGATACGCAGTATTTT.

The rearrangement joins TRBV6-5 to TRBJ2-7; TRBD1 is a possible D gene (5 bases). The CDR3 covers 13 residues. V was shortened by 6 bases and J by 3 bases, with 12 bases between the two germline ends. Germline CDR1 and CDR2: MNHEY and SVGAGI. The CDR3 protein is CASSGRALYEQYF. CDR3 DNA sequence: TGTGCCAGCAGCGGCAGGGCCCTCTACGAGCAGTACTTC.

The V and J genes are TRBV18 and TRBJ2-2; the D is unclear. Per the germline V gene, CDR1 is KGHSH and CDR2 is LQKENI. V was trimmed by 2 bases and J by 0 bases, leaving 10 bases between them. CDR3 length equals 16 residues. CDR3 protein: CASSPTVDSNTGELFF. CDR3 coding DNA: TGTGCCAGCTCACCAACGGTCGACTCGAACACCGGGGAGCTGTTTTTT.

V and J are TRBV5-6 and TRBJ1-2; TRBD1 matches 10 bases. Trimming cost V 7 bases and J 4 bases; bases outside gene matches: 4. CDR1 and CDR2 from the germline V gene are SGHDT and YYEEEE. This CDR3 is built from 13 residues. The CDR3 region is CASATGGSYGYTF. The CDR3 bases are TGTGCCAGCGCGACAGGGGGCTCCTATGGCTACACCTTC.

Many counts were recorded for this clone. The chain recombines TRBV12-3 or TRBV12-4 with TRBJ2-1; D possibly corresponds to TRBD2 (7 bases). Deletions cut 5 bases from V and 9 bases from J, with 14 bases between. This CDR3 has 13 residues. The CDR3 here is CASSRGAGFEQFF. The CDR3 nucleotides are TGTGCCAGCAGTCGGGGGGCAGGGTTTGAGCAGTTCTTC.

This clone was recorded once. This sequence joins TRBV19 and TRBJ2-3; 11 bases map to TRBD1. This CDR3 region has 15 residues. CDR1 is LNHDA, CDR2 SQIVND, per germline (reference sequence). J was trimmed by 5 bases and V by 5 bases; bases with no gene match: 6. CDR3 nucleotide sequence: TGTGCCAGTAGTTCCCGGGACAGGGGGAAAGATACGCAGTATTTT. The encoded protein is CASSSRDRGKDTQYF.

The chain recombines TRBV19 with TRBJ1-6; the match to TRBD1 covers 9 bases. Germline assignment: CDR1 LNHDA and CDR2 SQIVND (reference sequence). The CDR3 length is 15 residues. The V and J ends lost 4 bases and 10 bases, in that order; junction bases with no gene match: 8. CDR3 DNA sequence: TGTGCCAGTAGTACCGGGACAGGGCTTGCCTCACCCCTCCACTTT. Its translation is CASSTGTGLASPLHF. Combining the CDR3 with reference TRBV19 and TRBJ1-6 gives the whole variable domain DGGITQSPKYLFRKEGQNVTLSCEQNLNHDAMYWYRQDPGQGLRLIYYSQIVNDFQKGDIAEGYSVSREKKESFPLTVTSAQKNPTAFYLCASSTGTGLASPLHFGNGTRLTVT.

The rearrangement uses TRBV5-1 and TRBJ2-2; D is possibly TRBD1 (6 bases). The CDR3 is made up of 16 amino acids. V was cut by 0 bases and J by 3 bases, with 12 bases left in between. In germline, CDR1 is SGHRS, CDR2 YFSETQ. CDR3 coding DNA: TGCGCCAGCAGCTTGGAAGCAGGGGTGGACACCGGGGAGCTGTTTTTT. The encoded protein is CASSLEAGVDTGELFF.

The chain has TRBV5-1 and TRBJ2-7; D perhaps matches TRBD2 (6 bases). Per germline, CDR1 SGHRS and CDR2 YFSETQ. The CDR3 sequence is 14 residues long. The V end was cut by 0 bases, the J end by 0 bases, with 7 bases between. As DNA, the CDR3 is TGCGCCAGCAGCTTGGGGGGGGACTCCTACGAGCAGTACTTC. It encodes CASSLGGDSYEQYF.

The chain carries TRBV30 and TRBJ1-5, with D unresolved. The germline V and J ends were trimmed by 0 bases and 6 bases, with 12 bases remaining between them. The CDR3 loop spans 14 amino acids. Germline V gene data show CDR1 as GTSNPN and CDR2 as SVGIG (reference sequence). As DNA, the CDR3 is TGTGCCTGGAGTGTAGGACTTGACGGTCAGCCCCAGCATTTT. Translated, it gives CAWSVGLDGQPQHF. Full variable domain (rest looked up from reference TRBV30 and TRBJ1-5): SQTIHQWPATLVQPVGSPLSLECTVEGTSNPNLYWYRQAAGRGLQLLFYSVGIGQISSEVPQNLSASRPQDRQFILSSKKLLLSDSGFYLCAWSVGLDGQPQHFGDGTRLSIL.

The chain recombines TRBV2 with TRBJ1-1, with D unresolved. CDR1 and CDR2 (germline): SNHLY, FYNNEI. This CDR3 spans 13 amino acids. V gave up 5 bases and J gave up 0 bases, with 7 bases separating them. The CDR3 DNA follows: TGTGCCAGCAGTTCTTACTTGAACACTGAAGCTTTCTTT. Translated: CASSSYLNTEAFF. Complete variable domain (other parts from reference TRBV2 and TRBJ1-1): EPEVTQTPSHQVTQMGQEVILRCVPISNHLYFYWYRQILGQKVEFLVSFYNNEISEKSEIFDDQFSVERPDGSNFTLKIRSTKLEDSAMYFCASSSYLNTEAFFGQGTRLTVV.

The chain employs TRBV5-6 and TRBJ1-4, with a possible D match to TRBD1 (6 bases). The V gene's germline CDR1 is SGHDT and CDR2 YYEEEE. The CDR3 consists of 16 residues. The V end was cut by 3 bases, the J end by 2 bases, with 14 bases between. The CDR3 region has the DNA TGTGCCAGCAGCTCCAAGTTACAGGGTACTAATGAAAAACTGTTTTTT. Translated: CASSSKLQGTNEKLFF.

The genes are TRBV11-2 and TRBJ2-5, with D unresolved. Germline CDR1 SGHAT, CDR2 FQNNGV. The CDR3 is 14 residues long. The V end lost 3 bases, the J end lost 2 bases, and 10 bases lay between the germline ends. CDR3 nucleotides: TGTGCCAGCAGCTTTTTGAGAGAACAAGAGACCCAGTACTTC. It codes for CASSFLREQETQYF.